Given below is one T cell receptor beta chain in context. The V segment lost 3 bases and the J segment 4 bases; nucleotides outside the gene matches: 12. The CDR3 extends over 16 amino acids. From germline, CDR1 is DFQATT and CDR2 SNEGSKA (reference sequence). This sample was taken from a study of identical twins' blood T cells. From the 5' RACE reads, TCRdb called clonotypes with MiXCR, one entry per CDR3 protein. This sample yields roughly 380,000 distinct CDR3 sequences, of which around 30% are seen a single time; roughly 6.1% belongs to the top ten. V and J are TRBV20-1 and TRBJ2-3; the match to TRBD2 covers 8 bases. The receptor was derived from a woman aged 18-55 years in good health. Sequencing input: PBMCs. The CDR3 DNA is TGCAGTGCTAGCTTATTCAGCGGGAGAGGGGCAGATACGCAGTATTTT. Protein: CSASLFSGRGADTQYF.